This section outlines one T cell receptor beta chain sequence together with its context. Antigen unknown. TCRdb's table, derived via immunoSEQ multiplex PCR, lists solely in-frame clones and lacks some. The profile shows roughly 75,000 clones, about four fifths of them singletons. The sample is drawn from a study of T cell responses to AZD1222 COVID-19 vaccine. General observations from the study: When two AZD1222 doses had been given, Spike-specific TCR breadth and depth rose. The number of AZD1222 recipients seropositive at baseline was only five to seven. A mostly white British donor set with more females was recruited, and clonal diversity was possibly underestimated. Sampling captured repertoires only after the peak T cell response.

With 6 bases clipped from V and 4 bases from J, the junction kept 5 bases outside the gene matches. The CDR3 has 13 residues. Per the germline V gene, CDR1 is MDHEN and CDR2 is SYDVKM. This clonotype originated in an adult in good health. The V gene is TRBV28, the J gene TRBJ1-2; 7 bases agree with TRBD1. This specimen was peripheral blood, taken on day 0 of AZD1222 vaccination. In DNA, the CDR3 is TGTGCCAGCAGAAAACAGGGGACCTATGGCTACACCTTC. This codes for CASRKQGTYGYTF.